The 11 T cell receptor beta chains below all came from one sample that was sequenced in a study of CD8 T cells in ankylosing spondylitis. TCRdb independently ran MiXCR on the 5' RACE reads; one entry per CDR3 protein. The sample has about 250,000 distinct CDR3 sequences; roughly a third are singletons. Sequenced material: blood, either unsorted or a sorted T cell fraction (not recorded which). All receptors come from a male donor with ankylosing spondylitis or in good health (not recorded which).

J is TRBJ2-5 and V is TRBV9; D is perhaps TRBD1 (6 bases). Between the trimmed V and J ends, which lost 3 bases and 5 bases, there was a span of 17 bases. The germline gives CDR1 SGDLS, CDR2 YYNGEE. The CDR3 is 15 amino acids. Written as DNA, the CDR3 is TGTGCCAGCAGCGCCTCTGTGCTTGGGGGCGAGACCCAGTACTTC. It specifies CASSASVLGGETQYF.

V gene TRBV6-5 combines with J gene TRBJ2-3; D gene unclear. Trimming left V 0 bases short and J 3 bases short, with 13 bases between. There are 16 residues in the CDR3. CDR1 is MNHEY, CDR2 SVGAGI, per germline. CDR3 sequence: CASSYSVSSLTDTQYF. The DNA of the CDR3 is TGTGCCAGCAGTTACTCGGTCAGTTCTCTTACAGATACGCAGTATTTT.

This clonotype was seen a handful of times. The V and J genes are TRBV29-1 and TRBJ2-5; TRBD2 aligns across 7 bases. CDR1 and CDR2 from the germline V gene are SQVTM and ANQGSEA. Losses at the gene ends were 4 bases for V and 2 bases for J; bases not matched to a gene: 4. The CDR3 consists of 13 residues. The CDR3 DNA sequence: TGCAGCGTTGTTCCGGGACTACAAGAGACCCAGTACTTC. This encodes CSVVPGLQETQYF. Drawing the rest from reference TRBV29-1 and TRBJ2-5, the complete variable domain is SAVISQKPSRDICQRGTSLTIQCQVDSQVTMMFWYRQQPGQSLTLIATANQGSEATYESGFVIDKFPISRPNLTFSTLTVSNMSPEDSSIYLCSVVPGLQETQYFGPGTRLLVL.

The gene calls are TRBV7-2 and TRBJ2-7, with TRBD2 matching over 11 bases. J lost 7 bases, V lost 2 bases, and 10 bases had no gene match. Germline CDR1 and CDR2: SGHTA and FQGNSA. The CDR3 has 16 residues. This CDR3 reads CASSLPGTSGLREQYF. The CDR3 nucleotides read TGTGCCAGCAGCTTACCGGGGACTAGCGGCCTACGAGAGCAGTACTTC.

This clonotype was observed a single time. The chain couples TRBV9 to TRBJ2-3; D call uncertain. The CDR3 extends over 14 amino acids. Germline-derived CDR1 and CDR2 are SGDLS and YYNGEE. With 0 bases removed from V and 3 bases from J, the gap between germline ends came to 8 bases. The CDR3 loop is CASSVGRVTDTQYF. The CDR3 region has the DNA TGTGCCAGCAGCGTAGGTCGGGTTACAGATACGCAGTATTTT.

The chain is built from TRBV12-3 or TRBV12-4 and TRBJ1-2; D call uncertain. Trimming left V 6 bases short and J 6 bases short, with 8 bases between. This CDR3 contains 11 residues. CDR3 DNA sequence: TGTGCCAGCAGCTCCGACAATGGCTACACCTTC. Translating gives CASSSDNGYTF.

This clonotype has just a few counts. The CDR3 region is CASSLSILAGAYNEQFF. The CDR3 DNA reads as TGTGCCAGCAGCTTATCGATCCTAGCGGGGGCCTACAATGAGCAGTTCTTC. This chain uses TRBV7-2 with TRBJ2-1; 10 nucleotides line up with TRBD2. The CDR3 has 17 residues. CDR1 is SGHTA and CDR2 is FQGNSA in the germline V gene. V gave up 2 bases and J gave up 2 bases; unmatched junction bases: 6.

This chain uses TRBV3-1 with TRBJ2-7; 7 bases align to TRBD2. J lost 7 bases, V lost 6 bases, and 6 bases had no gene match. Germline V gene lookup returns CDR1 LGHDT and CDR2 YNNKEL (reference sequence). The CDR3 has 12 amino acids. The DNA for the CDR3 is TGTGCCAGCAGGGGAGGGGATGGAGAGCAGTACTTC. Protein sequence: CASRGGDGEQYF.

In this sample, this clonotype turned up a few times. The chain carries TRBV6-1 and TRBJ2-3; the match to TRBD2 covers 10 bases. Germline assignment: CDR1 MNHNS and CDR2 SASEGT. Trimming at V came to 5 bases and at J to 7 bases, leaving 12 bases not matched to a gene. The CDR3 loop spans 16 amino acids. CDR3 loop: CASSKISGGSLNTQYF. The CDR3 DNA sequence: TGTGCCAGCAGTAAGATTAGCGGGGGGTCCTTGAATACGCAGTATTTT.

For this clonotype: One end of the junction is discordant with germline, which a read error may explain. The rearrangement joins TRBV12-3 or TRBV12-4 to TRBJ2-1; possible D gene TRBD2, 5 bases. The CDR3 is 12 residues long. CDR3 region: CASSLDYHEQFF. CDR3 nucleotides: TGTGCCAGCAGTCTCGACTACCATGAGCAGTTCTTC.

This chain links TRBV4-1 with TRBJ1-4; D uncertain. The CDR3 is made up of 15 amino acids. Between the trimmed V and J ends, which lost 1 base and 7 bases, there was a span of 13 bases. Germline CDR1 reads MGHRA; CDR2 reads YSYEKL. The chain's CDR3 is CASSQVAGASEKLFF. For the CDR3, the DNA is TGCGCCAGCAGCCAAGTCGCGGGTGCGAGTGAAAAACTGTTTTTT.